This T cell receptor (beta chain) was profiled in a study of beta chain features in type 1 diabetes. The isolated RNA, all of it, was reverse transcribed, so expressed TCRB transcripts were what got sequenced. Using immunoSEQ multiplex PCR, the repertoire was profiled, and TCRdb retains in-frame clones only, with some absent. The table includes 300,000 to 350,000 clones, around 20% detected once. Only a few counts were recorded for this clone. CDR3 length: 16 residues. Trimming removed 4 bases from V and 4 bases from J, with 17 bases in between. Germline V gives CDR1 MGHRA, CDR2 YSYEKL. The rearrangement joins TRBV4-1 to TRBJ1-3; D may be TRBD1 (6 bases). The source is a woman aged 18-29 years in good health. The sequencing sample was made of naive CD4+ T cells from blood. CDR3 protein: CASSPNRAKSGNTIYF. As DNA, the CDR3 is TGCGCCAGCAGCCCTAACAGGGCGAAGTCCGGAAACACCATATATTTT.